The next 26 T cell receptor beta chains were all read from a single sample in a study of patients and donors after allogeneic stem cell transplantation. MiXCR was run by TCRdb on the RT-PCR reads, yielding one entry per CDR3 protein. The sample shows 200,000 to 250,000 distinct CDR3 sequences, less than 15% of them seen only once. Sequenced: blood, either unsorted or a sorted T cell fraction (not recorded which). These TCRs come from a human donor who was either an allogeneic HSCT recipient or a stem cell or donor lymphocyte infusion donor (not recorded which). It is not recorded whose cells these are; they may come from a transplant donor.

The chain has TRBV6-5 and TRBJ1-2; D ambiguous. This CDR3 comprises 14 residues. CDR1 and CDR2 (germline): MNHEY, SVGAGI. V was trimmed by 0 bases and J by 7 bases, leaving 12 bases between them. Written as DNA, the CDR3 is TGTGCCAGCAGTTACTCTGGGGAACCCTCTGGCTACACCTTC. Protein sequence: CASSYSGEPSGYTF.

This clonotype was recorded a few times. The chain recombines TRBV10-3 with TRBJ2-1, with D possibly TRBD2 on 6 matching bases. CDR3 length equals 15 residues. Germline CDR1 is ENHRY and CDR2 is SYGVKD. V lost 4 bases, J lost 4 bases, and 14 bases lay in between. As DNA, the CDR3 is TGTGCCATCAGTGTACGACTAGGAGAGTACAATGAGCAGTTCTTC. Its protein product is CAISVRLGEYNEQFF.

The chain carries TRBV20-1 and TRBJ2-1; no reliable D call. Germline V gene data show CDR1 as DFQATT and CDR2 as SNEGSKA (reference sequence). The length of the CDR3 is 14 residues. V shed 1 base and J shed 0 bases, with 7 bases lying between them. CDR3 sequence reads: CSARVISSYNEQFF. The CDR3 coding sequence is TGCAGTGCTAGAGTCATCAGCTCCTACAATGAGCAGTTCTTC.

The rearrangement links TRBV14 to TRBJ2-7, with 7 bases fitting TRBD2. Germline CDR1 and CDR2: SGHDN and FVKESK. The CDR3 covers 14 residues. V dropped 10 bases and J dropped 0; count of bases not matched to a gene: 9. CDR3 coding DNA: TGTGCCACCTCCTTCGGGGGGTCCTCCTACGAGCAGTACTTC. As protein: CATSFGGSSYEQYF.

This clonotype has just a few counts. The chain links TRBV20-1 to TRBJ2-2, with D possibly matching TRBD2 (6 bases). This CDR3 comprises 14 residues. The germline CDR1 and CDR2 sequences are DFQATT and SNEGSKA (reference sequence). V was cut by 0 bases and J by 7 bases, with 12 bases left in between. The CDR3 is CSARDLAKGGELFF. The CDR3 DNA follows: TGCAGTGCTAGAGATCTAGCGAAAGGCGGGGAGCTGTTTTTT.

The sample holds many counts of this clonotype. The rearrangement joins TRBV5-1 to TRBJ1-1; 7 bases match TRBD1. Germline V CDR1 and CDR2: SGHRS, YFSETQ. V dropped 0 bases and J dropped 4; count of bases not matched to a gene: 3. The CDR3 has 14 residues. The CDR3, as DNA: TGCGCCAGCAGCTTGGTGACAGGGTTCACTGAAGCTTTCTTT. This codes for CASSLVTGFTEAFF. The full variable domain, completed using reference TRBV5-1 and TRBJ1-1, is KAGVTQTPRYLIKTRGQQVTLSCSPISGHRSVSWYQQTPGQGLQFLFEYFSETQRNKGNFPGRFSGRQFSNSRSEMNVSTLELGDSALYLCASSLVTGFTEAFFGQGTRLTVV.

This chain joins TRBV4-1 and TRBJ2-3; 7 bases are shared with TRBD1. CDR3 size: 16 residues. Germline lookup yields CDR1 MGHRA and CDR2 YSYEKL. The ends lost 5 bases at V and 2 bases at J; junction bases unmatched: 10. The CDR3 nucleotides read TGCGCCAGCAGCGCACGACAGGGAACGCCCACAGATACGCAGTATTTT. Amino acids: CASSARQGTPTDTQYF.

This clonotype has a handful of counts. The DNA of the CDR3 is TGTGCCAGCAGTGACACCGGGACTAGCCCAAATACGCAGTATTTT. Protein: CASSDTGTSPNTQYF. The V gene is TRBV12-3 or TRBV12-4, the J gene TRBJ2-3; 9 nucleotides agree with TRBD2. The CDR3 is made up of 15 amino acids. Trimming at V came to 5 bases and at J to 7 bases, leaving 10 bases not matched to a gene.

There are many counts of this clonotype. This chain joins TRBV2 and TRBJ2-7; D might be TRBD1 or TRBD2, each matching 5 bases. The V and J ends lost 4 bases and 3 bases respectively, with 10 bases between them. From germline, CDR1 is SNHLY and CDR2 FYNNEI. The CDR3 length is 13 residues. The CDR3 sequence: CASSVQGDYEQYF. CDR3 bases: TGTGCCAGCAGTGTGCAGGGAGACTACGAGCAGTACTTC.

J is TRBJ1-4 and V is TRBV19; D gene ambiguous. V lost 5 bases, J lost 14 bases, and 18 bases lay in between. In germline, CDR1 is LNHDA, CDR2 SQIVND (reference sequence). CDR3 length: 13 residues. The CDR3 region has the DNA TGTGCCAGTAGTCCGCCCGTTGTTCCAGCGCTGTTTTTT. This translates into CASSPPVVPALFF.

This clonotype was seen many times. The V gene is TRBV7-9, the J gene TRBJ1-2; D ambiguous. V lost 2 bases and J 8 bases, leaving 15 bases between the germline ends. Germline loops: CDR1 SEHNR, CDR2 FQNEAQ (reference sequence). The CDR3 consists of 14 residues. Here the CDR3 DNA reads TGTGCCAGCAGCTTACCCGTCAGCGGACGGGGCTACACCTTC. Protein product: CASSLPVSGRGYTF.

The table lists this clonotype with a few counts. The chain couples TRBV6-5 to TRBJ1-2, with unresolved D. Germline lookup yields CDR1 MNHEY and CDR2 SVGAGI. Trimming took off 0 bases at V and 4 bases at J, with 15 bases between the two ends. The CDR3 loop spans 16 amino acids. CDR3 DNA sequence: TGTGCCAGCAGTTACTCATCTCGGGCAGAGACCTATGGCTACACCTTC. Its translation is CASSYSSRAETYGYTF.

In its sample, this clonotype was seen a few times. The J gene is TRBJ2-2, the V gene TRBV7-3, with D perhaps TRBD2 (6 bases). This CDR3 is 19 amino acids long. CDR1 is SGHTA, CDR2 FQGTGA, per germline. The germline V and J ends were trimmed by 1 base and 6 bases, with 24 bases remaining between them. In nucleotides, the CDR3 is TGTGCCAGCAGCTTAAACCCCCCTTGGTTTAGCGGTAACGCCGGGGAGCTGTTTTTT. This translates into CASSLNPPWFSGNAGELFF.

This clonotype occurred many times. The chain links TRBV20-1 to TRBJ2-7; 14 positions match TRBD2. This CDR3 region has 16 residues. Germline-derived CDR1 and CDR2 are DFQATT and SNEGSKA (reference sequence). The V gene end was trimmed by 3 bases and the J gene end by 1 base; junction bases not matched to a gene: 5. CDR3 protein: CSARGLAGDRSYEQYF. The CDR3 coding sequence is TGCAGTGCTAGGGGACTAGCGGGGGACCGTTCCTACGAGCAGTACTTC.

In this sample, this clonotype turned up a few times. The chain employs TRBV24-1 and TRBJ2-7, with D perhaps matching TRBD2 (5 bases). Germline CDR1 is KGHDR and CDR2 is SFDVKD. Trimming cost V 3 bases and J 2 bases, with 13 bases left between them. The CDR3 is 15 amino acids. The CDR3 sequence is CATSDPRGLAYEQYF. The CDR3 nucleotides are TGTGCCACCAGTGATCCCCGTGGACTGGCCTACGAGCAGTACTTC.

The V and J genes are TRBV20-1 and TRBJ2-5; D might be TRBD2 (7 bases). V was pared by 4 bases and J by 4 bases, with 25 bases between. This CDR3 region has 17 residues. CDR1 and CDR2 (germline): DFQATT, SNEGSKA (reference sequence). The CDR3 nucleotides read TGCAGTGCTAACGGGGGGCCAGAGGCGGGAGTAAGAGAGACCCAGTACTTC. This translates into CSANGGPEAGVRETQYF.

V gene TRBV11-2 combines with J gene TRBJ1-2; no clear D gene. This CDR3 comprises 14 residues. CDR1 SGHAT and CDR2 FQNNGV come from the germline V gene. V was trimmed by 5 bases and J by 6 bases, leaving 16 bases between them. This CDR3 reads CASSRFLSSHGYTF. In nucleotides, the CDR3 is TGTGCCAGCAGCCGCTTCCTCTCTTCCCATGGCTACACCTTC.

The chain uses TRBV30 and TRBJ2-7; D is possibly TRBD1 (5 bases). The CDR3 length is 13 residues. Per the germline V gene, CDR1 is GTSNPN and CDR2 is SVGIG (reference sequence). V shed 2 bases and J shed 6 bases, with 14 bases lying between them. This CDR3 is CAWSRGFLLEQYF. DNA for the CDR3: TGTGCCTGGAGTAGGGGTTTCCTCCTCGAGCAGTACTTC.

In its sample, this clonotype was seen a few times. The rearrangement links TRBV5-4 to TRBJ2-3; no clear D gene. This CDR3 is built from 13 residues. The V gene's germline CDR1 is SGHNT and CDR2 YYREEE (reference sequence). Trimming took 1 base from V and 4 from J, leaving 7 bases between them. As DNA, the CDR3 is TGTGCCAGCAGCTTGTCCTTGCCAGATACGCAGTATTTT. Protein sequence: CASSLSLPDTQYF.

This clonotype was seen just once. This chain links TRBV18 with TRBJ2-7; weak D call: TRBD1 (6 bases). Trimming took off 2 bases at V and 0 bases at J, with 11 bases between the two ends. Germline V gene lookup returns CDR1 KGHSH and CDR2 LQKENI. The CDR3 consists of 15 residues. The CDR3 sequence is CASSPRQGISYEQYF. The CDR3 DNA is TGTGCCAGCTCACCAAGGCAGGGGATCTCCTACGAGCAGTACTTC.

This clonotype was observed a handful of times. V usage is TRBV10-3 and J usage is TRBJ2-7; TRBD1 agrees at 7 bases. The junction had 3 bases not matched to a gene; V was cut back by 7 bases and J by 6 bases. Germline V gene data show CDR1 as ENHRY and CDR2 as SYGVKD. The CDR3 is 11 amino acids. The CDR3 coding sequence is TGTGCCATCACCTCAGGGGGCGAGCAGTACTTC. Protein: CAITSGGEQYF.

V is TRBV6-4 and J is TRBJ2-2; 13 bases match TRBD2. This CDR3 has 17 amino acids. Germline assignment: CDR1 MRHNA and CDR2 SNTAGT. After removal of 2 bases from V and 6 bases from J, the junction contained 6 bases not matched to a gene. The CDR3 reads CASSDRTSGSFPGELFF. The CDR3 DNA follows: TGTGCCAGCAGTGACAGGACTAGCGGGAGTTTTCCCGGGGAGCTGTTTTTT.

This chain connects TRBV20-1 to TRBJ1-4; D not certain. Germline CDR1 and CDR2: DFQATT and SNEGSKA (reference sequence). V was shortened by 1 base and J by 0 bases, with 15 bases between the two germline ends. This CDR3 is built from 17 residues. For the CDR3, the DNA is TGCAGTGCTAGAGGTTGGGGTAGCTCCCCAACTAATGAAAAACTGTTTTTT. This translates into CSARGWGSSPTNEKLFF.

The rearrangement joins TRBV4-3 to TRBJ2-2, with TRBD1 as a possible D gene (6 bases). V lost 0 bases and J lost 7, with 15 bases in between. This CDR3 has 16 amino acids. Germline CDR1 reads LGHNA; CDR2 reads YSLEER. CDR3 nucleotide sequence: TGCGCCAGCAGCCAAGACGGGACACCCGGGATCGGGGAGCTGTTTTTT. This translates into CASSQDGTPGIGELFF.

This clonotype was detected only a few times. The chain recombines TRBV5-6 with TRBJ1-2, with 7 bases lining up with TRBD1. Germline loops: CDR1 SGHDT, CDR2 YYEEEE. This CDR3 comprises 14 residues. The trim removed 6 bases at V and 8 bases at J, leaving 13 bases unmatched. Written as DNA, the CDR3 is TGTGCCAGCAAACCAACGACAGGGCCTACAGGCTACACCTTC. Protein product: CASKPTTGPTGYTF.

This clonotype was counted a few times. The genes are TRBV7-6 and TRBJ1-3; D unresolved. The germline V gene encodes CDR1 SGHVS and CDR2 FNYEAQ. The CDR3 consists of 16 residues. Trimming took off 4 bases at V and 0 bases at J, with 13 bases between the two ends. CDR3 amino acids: CASSSPSGSSGNTIYF. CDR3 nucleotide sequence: TGTGCCAGCAGCTCGCCTTCGGGCAGCTCTGGAAACACCATATATTTT.